This TCR beta chain was captured in a study (dated by TCRdb to 2016 to 2017). Regarding the study in general: To characterize human CD8+ TCR repertoires that recognize immunodominant viral antigens, the researchers relied on sequence and structural analyses.

Broader findings and caveats from the paper: Reports indicated that CD8+ TCR repertoires specific to different immunodominant viral antigens were highly diverse and distinct from one another.

About this clonotype: It lacks a known antigen. A much larger clone lies one base from this, so it may be a read error.

The sequencing machine was an Illumina HiSeq 2500. TCRdb trimmed the raw reads at Q25, called clones with MiXCR and kept productive beta chains. Duplicate CDR3 protein sequences are folded into a single record with the most common DNA and genes. This sample's listing comprises 100 or so distinct CDR3 sequences. The sample comprised CD8+ T cells (not recorded whether cultured). This receptor was taken from a male donor.

CDR3 loop: CSARPMTSGPYNGQFF. The nucleotide sequence reads as follows: TGCAGTGCTAGGCCAATGACTAGCGGACCTTACAATGGGCAGTTCTTC. The rearrangement combines TRBV20-1 with TRBJ2-1, and 9 junctional nucleotides match TRBD2. CDR1 and CDR2 (DFQATT, SNEGSKA) derive from the germline V gene (reference sequence). The CDR3 has 16 amino acids, counting the end cysteine and phenylalanine. Only the CDR3 DNA is retained, 48 bases long and in frame from the first base.